This T cell receptor (beta chain) was retrieved from a study of blood T cell repertoires in COVID-19. Sequenced by immunoSEQ multiplex PCR; TCRdb stores in-frame clones only, minus some. This sample has a few hundred thousand clones, with more than 80% found just once. Trimming cost V 1 base and J 4 bases; bases outside gene matches: 1. Germline CDR1 reads SGHRS; CDR2 reads YFSETQ. This CDR3 spans 14 amino acids. The sequenced sample consisted of peripheral blood. The clonotype comes from a woman aged 25 to 39 with COVID-19, enrolled during active disease. The gene calls are TRBV5-1 and TRBJ2-2; 7 nucleotides line up with TRBD1. CDR3 protein: CASSLPGGTGELFF. The CDR3 region has the DNA TGCGCCAGCAGCTTGCCAGGGGGCACCGGGGAGCTGTTTTTT.